The entry that follows covers one T cell receptor beta chain sequence. It has no known antigen specificity. No quality values exist for individual bases; no much larger clone is one base distant. CDR1 and CDR2 are drawn from the germline V gene: SGHTA, FQGNSA. The junction carries 18 bases between V and J, which are trimmed by 6 bases and 0 bases respectively. The CDR3 spans 18 residues, from the cysteine through the phenylalanine. Just the 54-base CDR3 DNA is kept, in frame starting at base 1. At diagnosis, tumor, uninvolved tumor-adjacent lung and peripheral blood were collected and then preserved as a mix of FFPE and fresh-frozen material. Blood samples were analyzed as peripheral blood mononuclear cells for TCR repertoire profiling. This entry is derived from a study of T cells in localized non-small cell lung cancer (dated by TCRdb to 2018 to 2020). At the level of the whole study: The study analyzed T cell repertoires of a few hundred early-stage NSCLC patients, comparing tumors and uninvolved tumor-adjacent lungs. All 220 or so NSCLC patients in the cohort were treatment-naive and had localized lung tumors that were resected. The mean age of the NSCLC patients was about 64 years, with about 120 men and over 100 women. Summary of the overall study and its limitations: A median of roughly 50 of the top 100 tumor clones turned up in the paired uninvolved adjacent lung, and approximately 30 of those clones also ranked among the top 100 of that same adjacent lung. Multi-region tumor sequencing was not performed, so intratumor heterogeneity could not be excluded. Because of the exploratory design, TCR variables were selected using unadjusted p-values without false-discovery rate correction. Uninvolved tumor-adjacent lung showed the highest T cell clonality, higher than tumor, which suggests more focused antigenic responses in the uninvolved tumor-adjacent lung. Higher T cell density in blood was associated with longer overall survival, whereas higher clonality in adjacent lung was associated with shorter survival.

The immunoSEQ Assay was used to sequence TCR beta CDR3 regions from DNA. The original methods were these. To compute T cell density, TCR beta template counts were normalized to usable DNA, which was estimated by amplifying housekeeping genes. Richness was estimated with the preseqR package, extrapolating to 400,000 templates for PBMC samples and 120,000 templates for tissue samples. Clonality was taken to be one minus Pielou's evenness. Tissue-enriched TCRs were identified by differential abundance testing using productive amino-acid clonotypes, minimum total count 5 and alpha 0.1. The Jaccard Index and the Morisita Overlap Index were used to measure repertoire overlap between compartments. TCR beta CDR3s were clustered by GLIPH together with public tetramer-defined viral CDR3s, and at least three viral sequences plus V-gene enrichment were required for viral motifs. TCRdb limited this immuneACCESS table to in-frame rearrangements with V and J called. A share of clones is missing; checked studies link under half to unresolved V genes, and the rest is unexplained. V and J calls and clone size follow that table, whereas D and trimming were derived from the DNA. Here the sample has some 10,000 clones; approximately 81% occur a single time. About 8.3% of the sample is in the top ten clones.

The source was peripheral blood, collected before any cancer treatment. The rearrangement combines TRBV7-2 with TRBJ1-6, with no D gene named confidently. The TCR comes from an older male donor with stage III lung adenocarcinoma. The CDR3: CASSPDSILSSYNSPLHF. The DNA reads as follows: TGTGCCAGCAGTCCGGACTCGATCCTTAGCTCCTATAATTCACCCCTCCACTTT.